Listed below are T cell receptor beta chains from one sample, sequenced in a study of metastatic and nonmetastatic thyroid tumors. Via MiXCR, TCRdb re-called the PCR reads. In the table there are roughly 39,000 clones, about 45% of which are singletons. The material sequenced was tumor tissue. The receptors originated from a male donor with papillary thyroid cancer or a benign thyroid nodule (not recorded which). Some clones in this sample may be carry-over from other donors' samples. The CDR3 runs from the conserved cysteine through the conserved F or W. A D gene is named only where the DNA matches it firmly. Only part of the rows carry a size: once, few, many, or a class if the clone is expanded.

TGCGCCAGCAGAACGGGACTTAACAATGAGCAGTTCTTC CASRTGLNNEQFF few TRBJ2-1 NA TRBV5-1
TGTGCCAGTAGTATTATAGGACAGAGTTACAATGAGCAGTTCTTC CASSIIGQSYNEQFF NA TRBJ2-1 NA TRBV19
TGTGCCAGCAGCTTAGGGGCAGGGGGCACCGGGGAGCTGTTTTTT CASSLGAGGTGELFF NA TRBJ2-2 TRBD1 TRBV11-1
TGTGCCAGCAGTTTAATCGCCGTCACAGATACGCAGTATTTT CASSLIAVTDTQYF few TRBJ2-3 NA TRBV28
TGTGCCAGCAGTTTTTTCACCACAGGAGTTCGGTACGAGCAGTACTTC CASSFFTTGVRYEQYF NA TRBJ2-7 NA TRBV12-3/TRBV12-4
TGTGCCAGCAGCTTAGTGTCTAGCTCTCGGGAGCAGTACTTC CASSLVSSSREQYF NA TRBJ2-7 NA TRBV13
TGTGCCGGGGGGACTAGCGGGACCTACAATGAGCAGTTCTTC CAGGTSGTYNEQFF few TRBJ2-1 TRBD2 TRBV6-1
TGTGCCAGCAGCCCAAATATCGACAGCTATAGCAATCAGCCCCAGCATTTT CASSPNIDSYSNQPQHF NA TRBJ1-5 NA TRBV6-1
TGTGCCAGCAGCTTCAAGGCTGTAAGTAACTATGGCTACACCTTC CASSFKAVSNYGYTF NA TRBJ1-2 NA TRBV5-6
TGTGCCAGCAGCTTAGTGCTTAGCGGGAGGTCTAACACCGGGGAGCTTTTTTTT CASSLVLSGRSNTGELFF NA TRBJ2-2 TRBD2 TRBV11-1
TGTGCCAGCAGCTTACCTAGCGGGCTTGACAATGAGCAGTTCTTC CASSLPSGLDNEQFF NA TRBJ2-1 TRBD2 TRBV7-3
TGTGCCAGCAGCTTAGGGCCTCTTGGGGGCGCGTCACCCCTCCACTTT CASSLGPLGGASPLHF NA TRBJ1-6 NA TRBV7-6
TGTGCCAGCAGTTTTGGACGGACCTACGAGCAGTACTTC CASSFGRTYEQYF few TRBJ2-7 NA TRBV27
TGTGCCTGGAGCGGGGGCTCCTACGAGCAGTACTTC CAWSGGSYEQYF NA TRBJ2-7 NA TRBV30
TGTGCCAGCAGCTTAGTCCCGGCGGGGGGCGGTTACAATGAGCAGTTCTTC CASSLVPAGGGYNEQFF NA TRBJ2-1 TRBD2 TRBV11-2
TGTGCCTGGAGCACCCCCCGGGGCAGGGAGAGTTATGGCTACACCTTC CAWSTPRGRESYGYTF NA TRBJ1-2 NA TRBV30
TGTGCCAGCAGTTTGGGTGGGTTCAATCAGCCCCAGCATTTT CASSLGGFNQPQHF few TRBJ1-5 NA TRBV12-3/TRBV12-4
TGTGCCAGCAGCCAGGGACTTCTCTTACCCCATCCCTACGAGCAGTACTTC CASSQGLLLPHPYEQYF large TRBJ2-7 NA TRBV9
TGCAGTGCTAGCCCTAGCACAGATACGCAGTATTTT CSASPSTDTQYF NA TRBJ2-3 NA TRBV20-1
TGTGCCAGTAGTATTTCAGGGTCCGATAATTCACCCCTCCACTTT CASSISGSDNSPLHF few TRBJ1-6 NA TRBV19
TGCGCCAGCAGCCTCTCGGTCCAAATGAACACTGAAGCTTTCTTT CASSLSVQMNTEAFF once TRBJ1-1 NA TRBV5-1
TGCGCCAGCAGTCGGGACTCCTCCACCGGGGAGCTGTTTTTT CASSRDSSTGELFF NA TRBJ2-2 NA TRBV4-1
TGCAGTGCTACCACAGGGGCTGTGGATGGCTACACCTTC CSATTGAVDGYTF NA TRBJ1-2 TRBD1 TRBV20-1
TGTGCCAGCAGCCTAAGCGGGAGGGCGGGCGAGCAGTACTTC CASSLSGRAGEQYF NA TRBJ2-7 TRBD2 TRBV3-1
TGCAGTGCTAGACTGGGGTCCACTGCAGATACGCAGTATTTT CSARLGSTADTQYF NA TRBJ2-3 NA TRBV20-1
TGTGCCAGCAGGGTACAGGGTAGGGCTGAAGCTTTCTTT CASRVQGRAEAFF NA TRBJ1-1 NA TRBV6-2/TRBV6-3
TGTGCCAGTAGTATGCCCCGCGACGGGACAGGGAATGAAAAACTGTTTTTT CASSMPRDGTGNEKLFF few TRBJ1-4 TRBD1 TRBV19
TGTGCCACCAGAGACTCTGGACAGGGCGAAGCCGGTGAGCTGTTTTTT CATRDSGQGEAGELFF few TRBJ2-2 TRBD1 TRBV24-1
TGTGCCATCAGTGAGAATCCTAACGTCGGGGGGAATACTTATGGCTACACCTTC CAISENPNVGGNTYGYTF few TRBJ1-2 NA TRBV10-3
TGTGCCAGCAGCTTTAATCCGACAGGGGCTGCCCAGCCCCAGCATTTT CASSFNPTGAAQPQHF NA TRBJ1-5 TRBD1 TRBV5-5
TGCAGTGCTACAGGGGCCTCGGACACCGGGGAGCTGTTTTTT CSATGASDTGELFF NA TRBJ2-2 NA TRBV20-1
TGTGCCTGGAGTGTCCAGGCAGATAATTCACCCCTCCACTTT CAWSVQADNSPLHF NA TRBJ1-6 NA TRBV30
TGTGCCAGCAGTTACTTTAGGGACATAGGCACATATACGCAGTATTTT CASSYFRDIGTYTQYF NA TRBJ2-3 NA TRBV6-2/TRBV6-3
TGCAGTGCACAAGACGGTTATGGCTACACCTTC CSAQDGYGYTF NA TRBJ1-2 NA TRBV20-1
TGTGCCAGCACCGGTAGCGGGCGAAACACCGGGGAGCTGTTTTTT CASTGSGRNTGELFF NA TRBJ2-2 TRBD2 TRBV7-2
TGTGCCAGCAGTTTCGAGGTTACGGGACTAGCGGGAGGGACCTACAATGAGCAGTTCTTC CASSFEVTGLAGGTYNEQFF few TRBJ2-1 TRBD2 TRBV28
TGCAGTGCTAGGGGGGACAGACCTGAAGCTTTCTTT CSARGDRPEAFF NA TRBJ1-1 TRBD1 TRBV20-1
TGCAGCGTTGAAGAGCCGGGACAGGGTATGCCTGGGGCCAACGTCCTGACTTTC CSVEEPGQGMPGANVLTF NA TRBJ2-6 TRBD1 TRBV29-1
TGTGCCAGCACCCCTACAGGGTTTTCCGGGGAGCTGTTTTTT CASTPTGFSGELFF NA TRBJ2-2 NA TRBV12-3/TRBV12-4
TGTGCCAGCAGTAGACCAGCGGGAGGGACAGACGAGCAGTACTTC CASSRPAGGTDEQYF few TRBJ2-7 TRBD2 TRBV27
TGCGCCAGCTCCTTGACGAGAACCTACGAGCAGTACTTC CASSLTRTYEQYF NA TRBJ2-7 NA TRBV5-1
TGTGCCAGCAGCGTGAGTTATAGGGGATCAACTGAAGCTTTCTTT CASSVSYRGSTEAFF few TRBJ1-1 NA TRBV9
TGTGCCAGCAGCATCGCTAGCGGGGGGGGCAACAATGAGCAGTTCTTC CASSIASGGGNNEQFF NA TRBJ2-1 TRBD2 TRBV11-2
TGTGCCTGGAGTGAGGGGGGCGAGCAGTACTTC CAWSEGGEQYF few TRBJ2-7 NA TRBV30
TGTGCCAGCAGTGGCCTAGCAGATTCGGATACGCAGTATTTT CASSGLADSDTQYF few TRBJ2-3 NA TRBV6-1
TGTGCCTGGATCCGCGGGACAGATAATTCACCCCTCCACTTT CAWIRGTDNSPLHF NA TRBJ1-6 TRBD1 TRBV30
TGTGCCAGCAGTTATTATGGCGGGAGCTCCTACGAGCAGTACTTC CASSYYGGSSYEQYF NA TRBJ2-7 TRBD2 TRBV6-6
TGTGCCAGCAGCCACGGTGCAGCGTTGCTGGACGAGCAGTACTTC CASSHGAALLDEQYF NA TRBJ2-7 NA TRBV3-1
TGTGCCAGCAGCTTAGCTTCTGGGCAGGGGATCTATGGCTACACCTTC CASSLASGQGIYGYTF NA TRBJ1-2 NA TRBV11-3
TGCGCCAGCAAGGCGAATACTGCAACTAATGAAAAACTGTTTTTT CASKANTATNEKLFF NA TRBJ1-4 NA TRBV5-1
TGTGCCAGCGGGAGGACTAGCGGGGGAACTGGAGATACGCAGTATTTT CASGRTSGGTGDTQYF NA TRBJ2-3 TRBD2 TRBV12-3/TRBV12-4
TGTGCCAGCTCCGGGACTAGCTCCTACGAGCAGTACTTC CASSGTSSYEQYF few TRBJ2-7 TRBD2 TRBV9
TGTGCCAGCAGCCTCGGGGCTGATAATGAAAAACTGTTTTTT CASSLGADNEKLFF NA TRBJ1-4 NA TRBV4-2
TGCGCCAGCAGCCCGACAGGGAGAATCTCCTACGAGCAGTACTTC CASSPTGRISYEQYF NA TRBJ2-7 TRBD1 TRBV4-1
TGTGCCAGCAGCTTAGGCGGGGAAAACTATGGCTACACCTTC CASSLGGENYGYTF NA TRBJ1-2 NA TRBV7-6
TGTGCCAGCAGAGGGGGAACAGGGGGCAGTAATTCACCCCTCCACTTT CASRGGTGGSNSPLHF NA TRBJ1-6 TRBD1 TRBV7-8
TGTGCCACCAGCAAACAGGCCCAAGGCGGCTACACCTTC CATSKQAQGGYTF few TRBJ1-2 NA TRBV15
TGTGCCTGGAGTGGGGGGCATGTAGTTCGGTGGAACACTGAAGCTTTCTTT CAWSGGHVVRWNTEAFF NA TRBJ1-1 NA TRBV30
TGCGCCAGCAGCCAAGCAGGGGGCAACACCGGGGAGCTGTTTTTT CASSQAGGNTGELFF NA TRBJ2-2 TRBD1 TRBV4-3